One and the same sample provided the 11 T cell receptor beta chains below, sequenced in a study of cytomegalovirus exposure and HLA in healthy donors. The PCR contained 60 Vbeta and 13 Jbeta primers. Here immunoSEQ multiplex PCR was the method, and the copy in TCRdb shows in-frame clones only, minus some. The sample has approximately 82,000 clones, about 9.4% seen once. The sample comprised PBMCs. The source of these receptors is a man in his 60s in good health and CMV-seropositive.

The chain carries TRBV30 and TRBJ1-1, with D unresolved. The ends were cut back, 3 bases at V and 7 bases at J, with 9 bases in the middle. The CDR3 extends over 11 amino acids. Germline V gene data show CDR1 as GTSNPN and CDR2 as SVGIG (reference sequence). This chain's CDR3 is CAWRERGEAFF. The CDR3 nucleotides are TGTGCCTGGAGAGAGCGGGGTGAAGCTTTCTTT.

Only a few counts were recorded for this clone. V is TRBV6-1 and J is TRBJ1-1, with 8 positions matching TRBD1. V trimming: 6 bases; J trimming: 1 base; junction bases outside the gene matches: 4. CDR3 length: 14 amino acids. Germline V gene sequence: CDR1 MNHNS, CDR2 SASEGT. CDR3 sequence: CASSPTGANTEAFF. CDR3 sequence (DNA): TGTGCCAGCAGCCCGACAGGGGCGAACACTGAAGCTTTCTTT.

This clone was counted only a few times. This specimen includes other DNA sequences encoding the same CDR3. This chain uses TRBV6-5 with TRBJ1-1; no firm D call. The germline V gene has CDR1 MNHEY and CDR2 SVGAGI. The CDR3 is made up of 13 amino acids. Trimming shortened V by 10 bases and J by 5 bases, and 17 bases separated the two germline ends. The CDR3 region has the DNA TGTGCCACCACGGAGGGAGTCAGAACTGAAGCTTTCTTT. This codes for CATTEGVRTEAFF.

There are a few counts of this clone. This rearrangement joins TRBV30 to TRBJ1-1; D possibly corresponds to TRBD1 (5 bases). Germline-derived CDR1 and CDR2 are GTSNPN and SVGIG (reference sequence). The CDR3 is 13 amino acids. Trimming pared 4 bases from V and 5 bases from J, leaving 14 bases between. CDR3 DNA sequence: TGTGCCTGGACCACGGAGGGGCTGACTGAAGCTTTCTTT. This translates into CAWTTEGLTEAFF.

Written as DNA, the CDR3 is TGTGCCAGCTACTTAGGGGGCCATCCTGCTAATGAGCAGTTCTTC. It specifies CASYLGGHPANEQFF. This sequence joins TRBV18 and TRBJ2-1; 7 positions agree with TRBD1. The V and J ends lost 7 bases and 7 bases, in that order; junction bases with no gene match: 13. The CDR3 is 15 residues long. Germline V gene sequence: CDR1 KGHSH, CDR2 LQKENI.

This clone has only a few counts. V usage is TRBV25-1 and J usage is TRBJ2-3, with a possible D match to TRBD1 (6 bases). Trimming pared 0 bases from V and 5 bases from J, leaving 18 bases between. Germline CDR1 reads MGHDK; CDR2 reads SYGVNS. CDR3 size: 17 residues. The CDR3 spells CASSEYGGGPSGDTQYF. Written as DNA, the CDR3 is TGTGCCAGCAGTGAATATGGGGGCGGCCCCAGTGGAGATACGCAGTATTTT.

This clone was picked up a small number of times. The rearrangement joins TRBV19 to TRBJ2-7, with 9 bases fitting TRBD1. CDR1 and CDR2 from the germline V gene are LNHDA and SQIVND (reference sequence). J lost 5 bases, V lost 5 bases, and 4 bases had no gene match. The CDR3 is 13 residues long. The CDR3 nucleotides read TGTGCCAGTAGTGGGACAGGGTTCGACGAGCAGTACTTC. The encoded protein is CASSGTGFDEQYF.

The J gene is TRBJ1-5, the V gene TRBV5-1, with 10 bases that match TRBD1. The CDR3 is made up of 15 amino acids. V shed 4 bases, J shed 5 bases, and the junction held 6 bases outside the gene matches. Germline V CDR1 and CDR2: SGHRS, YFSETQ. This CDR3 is CASSLTGTGDQPQHF. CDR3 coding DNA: TGCGCCAGCAGCCTAACCGGGACAGGGGATCAGCCCCAGCATTTT.

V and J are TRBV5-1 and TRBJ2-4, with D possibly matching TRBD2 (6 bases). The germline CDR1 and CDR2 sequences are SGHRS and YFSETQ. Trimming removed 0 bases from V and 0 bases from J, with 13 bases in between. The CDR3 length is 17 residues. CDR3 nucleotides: TGCGCCAGCAGCTTGGGGGGGGAGATCTTAGCCAAAAACATTCAGTACTTC. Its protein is CASSLGGEILAKNIQYF.

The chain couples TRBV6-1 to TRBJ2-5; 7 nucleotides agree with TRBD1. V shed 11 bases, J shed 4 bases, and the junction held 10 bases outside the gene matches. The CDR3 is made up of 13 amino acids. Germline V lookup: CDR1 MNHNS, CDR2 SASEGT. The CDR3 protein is CACSMGQIETQYF. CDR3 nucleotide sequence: TGTGCCTGCTCGATGGGACAGATAGAGACCCAGTACTTC.

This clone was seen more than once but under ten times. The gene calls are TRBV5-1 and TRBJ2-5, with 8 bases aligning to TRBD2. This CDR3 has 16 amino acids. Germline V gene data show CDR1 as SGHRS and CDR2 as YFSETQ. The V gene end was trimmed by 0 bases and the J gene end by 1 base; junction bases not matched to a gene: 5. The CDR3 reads CASSLGGTSLQETQYF. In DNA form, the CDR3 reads TGCGCCAGCAGCTTGGGCGGGACTAGTCTCCAAGAGACCCAGTACTTC.